Included here is one T cell receptor (beta chain) sequence, with context. Its specificity is not known. This sample was included in a study of OX40 agonist ivuxolimab in advanced cancers. Looking at the study overall: Partial response was recorded in three patients: one hepatocellular carcinoma and two cutaneous melanoma cases. Whole-study results and caveats: Low normalized clonal expansion also occurred in some nonresponding patients. The CD4+ and CD8+ T cells in the blood had expanded clonally by week 6 at 0.1 to 3.0 mg/kg.

Germline loops: CDR1 SGHRS, CDR2 YFSETQ. Trimming took 0 bases from V and 0 from J, leaving 13 bases between them. The length of the CDR3 is 17 residues. Libraries were prepared by immunoSEQ multiplex PCR; TCRdb keeps only in-frame clonotypes and omits some of them. The sample holds 65,000 to 75,000 clones, roughly 84% seen once. The chain carries TRBV5-1 and TRBJ2-1, with D tentatively TRBD2 (5 bases). This sequence was found in an adult with an advanced solid tumor such as melanoma, head and neck, liver or kidney cancer. The specimen comprised CD4+ or CD8+ T cells sorted from blood, sampled in a trial of the OX40 agonist ivuxolimab. The CDR3 sequence is CASSLVIGRDSYNEQFF. CDR3 DNA: TGCGCCAGCAGCTTGGTAATAGGACGGGACTCCTACAATGAGCAGTTCTTC.